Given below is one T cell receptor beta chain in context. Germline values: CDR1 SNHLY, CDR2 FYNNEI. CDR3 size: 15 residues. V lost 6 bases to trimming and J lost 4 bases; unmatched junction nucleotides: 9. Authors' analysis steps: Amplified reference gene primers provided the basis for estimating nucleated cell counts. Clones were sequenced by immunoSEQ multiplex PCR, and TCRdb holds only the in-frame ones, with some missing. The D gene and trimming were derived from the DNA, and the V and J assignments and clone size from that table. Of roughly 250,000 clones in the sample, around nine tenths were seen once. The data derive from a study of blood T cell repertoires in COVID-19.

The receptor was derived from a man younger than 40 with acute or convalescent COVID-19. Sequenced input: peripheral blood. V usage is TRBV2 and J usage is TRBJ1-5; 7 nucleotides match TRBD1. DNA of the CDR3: TGTGCCAGCAGGAGCACCGGGACAGCGAATCAGCCCCAGCATTTT. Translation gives CASRSTGTANQPQHF. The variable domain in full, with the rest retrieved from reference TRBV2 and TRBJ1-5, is EPEVTQTPSHQVTQMGQEVILRCVPISNHLYFYWYRQILGQKVEFLVSFYNNEISEKSEIFDDQFSVERPDGSNFTLKIRSTKLEDSAMYFCASRSTGTANQPQHFGDGTRLSIL.